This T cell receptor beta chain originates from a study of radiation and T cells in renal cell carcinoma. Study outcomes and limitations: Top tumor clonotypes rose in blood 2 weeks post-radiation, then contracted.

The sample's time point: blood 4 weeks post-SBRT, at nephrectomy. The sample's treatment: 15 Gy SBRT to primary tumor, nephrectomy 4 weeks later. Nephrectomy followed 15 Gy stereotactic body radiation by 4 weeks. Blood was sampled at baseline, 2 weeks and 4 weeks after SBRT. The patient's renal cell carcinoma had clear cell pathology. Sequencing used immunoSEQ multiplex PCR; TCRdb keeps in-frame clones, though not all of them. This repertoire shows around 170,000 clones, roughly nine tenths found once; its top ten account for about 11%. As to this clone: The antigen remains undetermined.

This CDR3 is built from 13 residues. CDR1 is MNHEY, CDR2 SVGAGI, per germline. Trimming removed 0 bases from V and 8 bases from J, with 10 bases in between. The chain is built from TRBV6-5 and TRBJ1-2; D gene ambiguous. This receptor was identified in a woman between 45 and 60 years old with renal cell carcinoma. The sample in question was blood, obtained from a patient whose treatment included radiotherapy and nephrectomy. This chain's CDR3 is CASSYSYGLGYTF. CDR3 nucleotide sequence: TGTGCCAGCAGTTACTCTTATGGACTCGGCTACACCTTC.